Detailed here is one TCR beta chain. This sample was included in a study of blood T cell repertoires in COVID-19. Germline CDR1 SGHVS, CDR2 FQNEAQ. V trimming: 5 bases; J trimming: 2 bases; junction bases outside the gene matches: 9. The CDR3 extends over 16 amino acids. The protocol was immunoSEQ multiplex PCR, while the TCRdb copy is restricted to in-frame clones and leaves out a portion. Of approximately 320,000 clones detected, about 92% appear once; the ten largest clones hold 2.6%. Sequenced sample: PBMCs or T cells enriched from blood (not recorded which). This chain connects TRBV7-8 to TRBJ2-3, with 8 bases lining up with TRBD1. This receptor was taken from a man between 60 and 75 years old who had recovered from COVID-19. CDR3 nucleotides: TGTGCCAGCAGCCAGTCGACAGGGGCCCCCACAGATACGCAGTATTTT. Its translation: CASSQSTGAPTDTQYF.